These 5 T cell receptor beta chains originate from one sample sequenced in a study of blood T cell repertoires in COVID-19. Produced via immunoSEQ multiplex PCR; TCRdb's table is partial and in-frame only. The repertoire holds approximately 71,000 clones, with 70% to 80% as singletons. Specimen: peripheral blood. The receptors here all came from a man aged 60 to 69 with active or convalescent COVID-19.

The chain combines TRBV6-5 with TRBJ1-6; 7 nucleotides match TRBD1. CDR1 is MNHEY, CDR2 SVGAGI, per germline. This CDR3 contains 15 residues. J lost 8 bases, V lost 4 bases, and 8 bases had no gene match. The CDR3 region is CASSFRPGTDSPLHF. The CDR3 DNA reads TGTGCCAGCAGTTTCAGACCCGGGACAGATTCACCCCTCCACTTT.

This clone showed up just once. The V gene is TRBV10-3, the J gene TRBJ2-3, with TRBD1 matching 8 bases. Germline V gives CDR1 ENHRY, CDR2 SYGVKD. The ends lost 3 bases at V and 4 bases at J; junction bases unmatched: 6. This CDR3 has 15 amino acids. CDR3 sequence: CAISDPRGLADTQYF. The CDR3 nucleotides read TGTGCCATCAGTGACCCCAGGGGGCTGGCAGATACGCAGTATTTT.

The rearrangement joins TRBV5-1 to TRBJ2-5; 8 bases agree with TRBD2. From germline, CDR1 is SGHRS and CDR2 YFSETQ. V lost 7 bases, J lost 0 bases, and 8 bases stayed unmatched. This CDR3 has 15 residues. CDR3 amino acids: CASHQSGGYQETQYF. CDR3 DNA sequence: TGCGCCAGCCATCAATCGGGAGGGTACCAAGAGACCCAGTACTTC. The full variable domain, with the rest looked up from reference TRBV5-1 and TRBJ2-5, is KAGVTQTPRYLIKTRGQQVTLSCSPISGHRSVSWYQQTPGQGLQFLFEYFSETQRNKGNFPGRFSGRQFSNSRSEMNVSTLELGDSALYLCASHQSGGYQETQYFGPGTRLLVL.

The table lists this clone with a count of one. CDR3 residues: CASALGTNEKLFF. The CDR3 DNA reads TGTGCCAGCGCCCTCGGAACTAATGAAAAACTGTTTTTT. The V gene is TRBV27, the J gene TRBJ1-4; no reliable D call. The germline V and J ends were trimmed by 8 bases and 1 base, with 8 bases remaining between them. This CDR3 region has 13 residues. The germline gives CDR1 MNHEY, CDR2 SMNVEV (reference sequence).

This chain joins TRBV19 and TRBJ2-5; TRBD2 might be the D (5 bases). The CDR3 totals 15 residues. The germline gives CDR1 LNHDA, CDR2 SQIVND (reference sequence). V was clipped by 1 base and J by 4 bases, with 13 bases between them. The CDR3 loop is CASSIGTGSGETQYF. The CDR3 region has the DNA TGTGCCAGTAGTATAGGTACGGGGTCCGGAGAGACCCAGTACTTC.